Following are 17 T cell receptor beta chains from one sample sequenced in a study of siplizumab effects on memory and regulatory T cells (dated by TCRdb to the late 2010s). The library was obtained by the immunoSEQ multiplex PCR assay. TCRdb stores this immuneACCESS table with in-frame sequences only. Part of the clones is absent; in the studies checked, under half of the shortfall reflects unresolved V genes, and no reason is known for the rest. The sample data list 95,000 to 130,000 clones, and roughly 94% of these were observed just once. The leading ten clones occupy around 1.7% of the sample. The material sequenced was non-Treg CD4+ T cells sorted from blood. The cell subset or site label corresponds to: FACS-sorted unstimulated CD4+ non-regulatory T cells. These TCRs come from a human donor in good health.

Concerning this clone: Different DNA sequences within this sample yield the same CDR3. The chain employs TRBV18 and TRBJ1-1, with D tentatively TRBD1 (5 bases). Trimming took 3 bases from V and 11 from J, leaving 28 bases between them. From germline, CDR1 is KGHSH and CDR2 LQKENI. This CDR3 is 17 amino acids long. The CDR3 bases are TGTGCCAGCTCACCGGCCCTGGGTGGCGGGCCGGGGGTGGGTGCTTTCTTT. Amino acid sequence: CASSPALGGGPGVGAFF.

The chain is built from TRBV18 and TRBJ2-7, with D perhaps matching TRBD2 (6 bases). Per germline, CDR1 KGHSH and CDR2 LQKENI. Trimming cost V 0 bases and J 7 bases, with 10 bases left between them. The CDR3 runs to 13 residues. This chain's CDR3 is CASSPPAGREQYF. DNA for the CDR3: TGTGCCAGCTCACCACCGGCGGGGCGGGAGCAGTACTTC.

V usage is TRBV7-9 and J usage is TRBJ1-1; D gene ambiguous. This CDR3 has 16 amino acids. V was pared by 2 bases and J by 5 bases, with 18 bases between. The germline gives CDR1 SEHNR, CDR2 FQNEAQ (reference sequence). CDR3 coding DNA: TGTGCCAGCAGCTTAACGGCAGGCGCCATTGGGACTGAAGCTTTCTTT. Amino acids: CASSLTAGAIGTEAFF.

This clone was seen just once. The chain carries TRBV7-9 and TRBJ1-4; 7 positions match TRBD1. The CDR3 covers 14 residues. Germline lookup yields CDR1 SEHNR and CDR2 FQNEAQ (reference sequence). V shed 7 bases and J 7 bases; nucleotides not matched to a gene: 9. CDR3 in amino acids: CASTITGVLEKLFF. The CDR3 DNA sequence: TGTGCCAGCACGATTACAGGGGTCCTTGAAAAACTGTTTTTT.

V usage is TRBV28 and J usage is TRBJ2-1, with D perhaps matching TRBD1 or TRBD2 (5 bases each). V lost 5 bases, J lost 0 bases, and 8 bases lay in between. CDR1 and CDR2 (germline): MDHEN, SYDVKM. The CDR3 loop spans 14 amino acids. CDR3 DNA: TGTGCCAGCAGTGGGGGAAGCTCCTACAATGAGCAGTTCTTC. It encodes CASSGGSSYNEQFF.

The J gene is TRBJ2-7, the V gene TRBV15; 7 nucleotides align to TRBD1. Germline CDR1 and CDR2: LNHNV and YYDKDF (reference sequence). The V gene end was trimmed by 6 bases and the J gene end by 0 bases; junction bases not matched to a gene: 8. The CDR3 is 15 amino acids. Here the CDR3 DNA reads TGTGCCACCAGTTTCTTGACAGGGAGCTCCTACGAGCAGTACTTC. It encodes CATSFLTGSSYEQYF.

The chain joins TRBV9 to TRBJ2-7, with TRBD2 identical over 9 bases. There are 15 residues in the CDR3. Losses at the gene ends were 3 bases for V and 1 base for J; bases not matched to a gene: 5. Germline V gene sequence: CDR1 SGDLS, CDR2 YYNGEE. CDR3 DNA sequence: TGTGCCAGCAGCGCCGGGACTAGCTTGTCCTACGAGCAGTACTTC. This encodes CASSAGTSLSYEQYF. Variable domain in full (rest from reference TRBV9 and TRBJ2-7): DSGVTQTPKHLITATGQRVTLRCSPRSGDLSVYWYQQSLDQGLQFLIQYYNGEERAKGNILERFSAQQFPDLHSELNLSSLELGDSALYFCASSAGTSLSYEQYFGPGTRLTVT.

V is TRBV15 and J is TRBJ2-5; D is possibly TRBD1 or TRBD2 (5 bases each). V was cut by 2 bases and J by 4 bases, with 14 bases left in between. The germline CDR1 and CDR2 sequences are LNHNV and YYDKDF (reference sequence). The CDR3 runs to 15 residues. Here the CDR3 reads CATSRTVRDGETQYF. The CDR3 DNA reads TGTGCCACCAGCAGAACGGTCCGGGACGGAGAGACCCAGTACTTC.

The rearrangement joins TRBV6-5 to TRBJ1-2; unclear D gene. Per the germline V gene, CDR1 is MNHEY and CDR2 is SVGAGI. With 8 bases removed from V and 8 bases from J, the gap between germline ends came to 15 bases. This CDR3 is built from 12 residues. This CDR3 is CASDRRAEGYTF. DNA of the CDR3: TGTGCCAGCGATCGTAGGGCAGAAGGCTACACCTTC.

V and J are TRBV4-1 and TRBJ1-6; D possibly corresponds to TRBD1 (6 bases). CDR3 length equals 16 residues. Trimming pared 2 bases from V and 7 bases from J, leaving 15 bases between. In germline, CDR1 is MGHRA, CDR2 YSYEKL. CDR3 sequence (DNA): TGCGCCAGCAGCCAAAACGTACAGGGTCGGAATTCACCCCTCCACTTT. Encoded protein: CASSQNVQGRNSPLHF.

This chain links TRBV11-3 with TRBJ2-1, with D possibly TRBD2 on 6 matching bases. The CDR3 has 15 amino acids. The V end was cut by 5 bases, the J end by 4 bases, with 15 bases between. Looked up from germline, CDR1 is SGHNT and CDR2 is YENEEA. The CDR3 spells CASSHATRGYNEQFF. The CDR3, as DNA: TGTGCCAGCAGCCACGCGACCCGGGGGTACAATGAGCAGTTCTTC.

The chain employs TRBV7-9 and TRBJ1-4, with D possibly TRBD1 on 6 matching bases. This CDR3 contains 14 residues. Germline V gene sequence: CDR1 SEHNR, CDR2 FQNEAQ (reference sequence). The germline V and J ends were trimmed by 1 base and 9 bases, with 12 bases remaining between them. Written as DNA, the CDR3 is TGTGCCAGCAGCTTAGACGGGACACGGCAAAAACTGTTTTTT. It specifies CASSLDGTRQKLFF.

Concerning this clone: Germline and junction disagree at one end, which may indicate a read error. V is TRBV6-5 and J is TRBJ1-3; D might be TRBD1 (5 bases). The V gene's germline CDR1 is MNHEY and CDR2 SVGAGI. The CDR3 consists of 15 residues. CDR3 bases: TGTGCCGGCAGTTACGGGGGAATTAATGGAAACACCATATATTTT. Translating it yields CAGSYGGINGNTIYF.

The rearrangement uses TRBV6-5 and TRBJ2-7, with D unresolved. Germline-derived CDR1 and CDR2 are MNHEY and SVGAGI. V was trimmed by 0 bases and J by 0 bases, leaving 6 bases between them. The CDR3 consists of 14 residues. CDR3 coding DNA: TGTGCCAGCAGTTACTCAGGGTTCTCCTACGAGCAGTACTTC. As protein: CASSYSGFSYEQYF.

This clone occurred once. CDR3 bases: TGTGCCAGCAGTGATGAGGCAGGGAACAATAATGAAAAACTGTTTTTT. This gives the protein CASSDEAGNNNEKLFF. This chain joins TRBV6-4 and TRBJ1-4, with a weak D call TRBD1 (5 bases). Germline values: CDR1 MRHNA, CDR2 SNTAGT. CDR3 length equals 16 residues. The ends were cut back, 3 bases at V and 4 bases at J, with 15 bases in the middle.

Only one count was recorded for this clone. The chain uses TRBV19 and TRBJ2-1, with 11 bases matching TRBD2. The CDR3 extends over 19 amino acids. Germline CDR1 is LNHDA and CDR2 is SQIVND (reference sequence). The V and J ends lost 3 bases and 0 bases, in that order; junction bases with no gene match: 10. CDR3 region: CASSIRGSGRASSYNEQFF. For the CDR3, the DNA is TGTGCCAGTAGTATCCGGGGTAGCGGGAGGGCTTCCTCCTACAATGAGCAGTTCTTC.

The chain recombines TRBV19 with TRBJ2-1; 9 positions agree with TRBD2. The CDR3 sequence is 19 residues long. The germline V gene has CDR1 LNHDA and CDR2 SQIVND (reference sequence). The V gene end was trimmed by 3 bases and the J gene end by 9 bases; junction bases not matched to a gene: 21. The CDR3 protein is CASSMIWVAGGPSGVEQFF. CDR3 nucleotides: TGTGCCAGTAGTATGATTTGGGTGGCGGGAGGGCCCTCGGGCGTTGAGCAGTTCTTC. Complete variable domain (other parts from reference TRBV19 and TRBJ2-1): DGGITQSPKYLFRKEGQNVTLSCEQNLNHDAMYWYRQDPGQGLRLIYYSQIVNDFQKGDIAEGYSVSREKKESFPLTVTSAQKNPTAFYLCASSMIWVAGGPSGVEQFFGPGTRLTVL.